This TCR beta chain comes out of a study of shared clonotypes between healthy human individuals. Study-wide results and limits: Larger estimated richness was generally seen in naive subsets than in memory subsets.

As regards this clone: What it recognizes is unknown. At one end the junction does not follow the germline gene, possibly because of a read error.

Germline assignment: CDR1 SEHNR and CDR2 FQNEAQ (reference sequence). The CDR3 has 13 residues. Profiled with immunoSEQ multiplex PCR; TCRdb holds only in-frame clones, not every one. Altogether over a million clones are present, about 98.5% being singletons, with the ten largest covering around 0.38%. The chain recombines TRBV7-9 with TRBJ1-3; no definite D call. The sequenced sample was naive CD4+ T cells sorted from blood. Subset: CD45RA+ positively selected. This clonotype was sampled from a man aged 25 to 40 in good health. For the CDR3, the DNA is TGTGCGAGCAAGGAAGGTAACGGAAACACCATATATTTT. Protein sequence: CASKEGNGNTIYF.